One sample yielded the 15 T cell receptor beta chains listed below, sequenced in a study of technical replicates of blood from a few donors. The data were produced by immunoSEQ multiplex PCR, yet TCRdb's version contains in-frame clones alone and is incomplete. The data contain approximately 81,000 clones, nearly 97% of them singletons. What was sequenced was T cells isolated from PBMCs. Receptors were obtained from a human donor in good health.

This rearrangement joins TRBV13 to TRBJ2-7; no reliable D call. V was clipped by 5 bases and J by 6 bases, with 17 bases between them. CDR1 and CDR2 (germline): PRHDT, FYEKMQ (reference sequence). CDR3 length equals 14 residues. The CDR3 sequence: CASSPPRRRFEQYF. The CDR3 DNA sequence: TGTGCCAGCAGCCCCCCGCGGAGACGGTTCGAGCAGTACTTC.

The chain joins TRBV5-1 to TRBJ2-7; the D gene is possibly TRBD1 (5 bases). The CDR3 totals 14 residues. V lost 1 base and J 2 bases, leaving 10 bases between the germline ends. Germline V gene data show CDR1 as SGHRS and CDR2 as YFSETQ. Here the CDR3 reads CASSLSQDTYEQYF. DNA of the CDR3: TGCGCCAGCAGCTTGTCCCAGGACACCTACGAGCAGTACTTC.

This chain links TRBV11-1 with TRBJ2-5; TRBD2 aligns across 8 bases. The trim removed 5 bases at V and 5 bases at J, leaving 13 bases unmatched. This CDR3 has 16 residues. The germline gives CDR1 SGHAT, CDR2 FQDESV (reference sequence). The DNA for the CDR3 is TGTGCCAGCAGCCGGGACCGGGGGGGGTCCAAGGAGACCCAGTACTTC. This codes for CASSRDRGGSKETQYF.

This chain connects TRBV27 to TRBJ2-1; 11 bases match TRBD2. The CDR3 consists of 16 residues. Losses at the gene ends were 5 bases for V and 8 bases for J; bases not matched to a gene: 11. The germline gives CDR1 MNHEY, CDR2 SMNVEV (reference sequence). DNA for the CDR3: TGTGCCAGCAGTGAACTAGCGGGAGTCAGCAAGGATGAGCAGTTCTTC. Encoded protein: CASSELAGVSKDEQFF.

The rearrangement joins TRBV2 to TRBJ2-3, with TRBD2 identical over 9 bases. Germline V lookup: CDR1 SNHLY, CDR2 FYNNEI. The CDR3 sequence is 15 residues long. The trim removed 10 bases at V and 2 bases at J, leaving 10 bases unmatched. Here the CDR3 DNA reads TGTGCCATTTGGGCCACTAGCGGGCTCACAGATACGCAGTATTTT. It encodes CAIWATSGLTDTQYF.

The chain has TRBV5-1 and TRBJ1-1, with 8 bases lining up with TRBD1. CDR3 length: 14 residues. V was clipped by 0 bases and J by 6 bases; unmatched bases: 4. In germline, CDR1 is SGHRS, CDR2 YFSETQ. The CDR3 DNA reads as TGCGCCAGCAGCTTGGGGCAGGGGGCTTCTGAAGCTTTCTTT. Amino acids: CASSLGQGASEAFF. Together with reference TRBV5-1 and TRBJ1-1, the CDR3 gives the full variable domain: KAGVTQTPRYLIKTRGQQVTLSCSPISGHRSVSWYQQTPGQGLQFLFEYFSETQRNKGNFPGRFSGRQFSNSRSEMNVSTLELGDSALYLCASSLGQGASEAFFGQGTRLTVV.

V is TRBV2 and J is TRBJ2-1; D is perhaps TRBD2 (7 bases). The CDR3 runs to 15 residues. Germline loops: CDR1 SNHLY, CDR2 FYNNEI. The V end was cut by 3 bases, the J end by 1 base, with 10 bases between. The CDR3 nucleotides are TGTGCCAGCAGTGAGGGGGGGCTATCCTACAATGAGCAGTTCTTC. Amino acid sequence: CASSEGGLSYNEQFF.

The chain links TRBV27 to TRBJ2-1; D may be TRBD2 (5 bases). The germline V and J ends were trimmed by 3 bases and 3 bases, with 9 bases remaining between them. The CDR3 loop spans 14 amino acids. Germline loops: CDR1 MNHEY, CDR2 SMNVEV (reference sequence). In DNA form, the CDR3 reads TGTGCCAGCAGTTTTAGCCGGGGCTACAATGAGCAGTTCTTC. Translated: CASSFSRGYNEQFF.

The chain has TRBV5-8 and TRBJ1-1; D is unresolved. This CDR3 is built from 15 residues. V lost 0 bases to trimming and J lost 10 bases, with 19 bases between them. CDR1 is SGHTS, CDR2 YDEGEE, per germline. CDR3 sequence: CASSLGLSVADVAFF. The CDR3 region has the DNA TGTGCCAGCAGCTTGGGACTGAGCGTCGCCGATGTAGCTTTCTTT.

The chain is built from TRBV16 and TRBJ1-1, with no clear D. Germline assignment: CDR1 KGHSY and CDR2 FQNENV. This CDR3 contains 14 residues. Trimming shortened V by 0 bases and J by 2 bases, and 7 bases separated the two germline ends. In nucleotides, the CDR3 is TGTGCCAGCAGCCAATCGAGGCTTAACACTGAAGCTTTCTTT. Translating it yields CASSQSRLNTEAFF.

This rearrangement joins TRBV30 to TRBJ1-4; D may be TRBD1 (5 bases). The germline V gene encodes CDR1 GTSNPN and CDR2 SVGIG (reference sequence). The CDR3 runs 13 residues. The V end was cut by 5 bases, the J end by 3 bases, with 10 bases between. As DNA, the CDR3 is TGTGCCTGGGACGGCAGGGCTAATGAAAAACTGTTTTTT. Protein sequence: CAWDGRANEKLFF.

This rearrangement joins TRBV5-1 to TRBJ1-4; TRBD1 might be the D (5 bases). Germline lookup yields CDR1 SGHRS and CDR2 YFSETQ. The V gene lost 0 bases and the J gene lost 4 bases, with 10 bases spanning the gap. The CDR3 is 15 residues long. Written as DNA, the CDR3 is TGCGCCAGCAGCTTGGCAGGGTCAGTTAATGAAAAACTGTTTTTT. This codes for CASSLAGSVNEKLFF.

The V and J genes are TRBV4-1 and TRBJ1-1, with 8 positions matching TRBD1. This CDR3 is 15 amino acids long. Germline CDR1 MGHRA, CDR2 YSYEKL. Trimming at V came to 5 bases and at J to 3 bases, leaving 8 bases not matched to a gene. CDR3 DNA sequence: TGCGCCAGCAGCTCGTGGACAGGGTCGGACACTGAAGCTTTCTTT. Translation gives CASSSWTGSDTEAFF.

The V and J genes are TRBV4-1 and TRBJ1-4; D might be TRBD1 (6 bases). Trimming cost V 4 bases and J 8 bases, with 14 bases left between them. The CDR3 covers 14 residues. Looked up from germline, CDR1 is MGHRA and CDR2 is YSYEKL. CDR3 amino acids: CASSLGQYGEKLFF. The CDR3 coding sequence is TGCGCCAGCAGCCTCGGACAGTACGGGGAAAAACTGTTTTTT.

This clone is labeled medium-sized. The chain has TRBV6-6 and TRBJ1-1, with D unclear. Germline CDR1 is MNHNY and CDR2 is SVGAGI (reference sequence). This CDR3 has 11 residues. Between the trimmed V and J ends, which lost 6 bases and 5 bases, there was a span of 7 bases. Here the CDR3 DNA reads TGTGCCAGCAGGACGAGGACTGAAGCTTTCTTT. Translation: CASRTRTEAFF.